The 18 T cell receptor beta chains listed next were all sequenced from one sample in a study of vaccination effects on CD4 cells after COVID-19. No antigen is known for these receptors. Between days 9 and 10 of culture, CD4+ T cells were separated out. Participants were vaccinated with two doses of either the BNT162b2 or mRNA-1273 vaccine. The assay was immunoSEQ multiplex PCR, and TCRdb's table has in-frame clones only and misses some. The data contain around 62,000 clones, 74% of them singletons. Sequenced material: CD4+ T cells from PBMCs cultured without peptide, taken after COVID-19 vaccination. The receptors were sampled from a human donor who received a COVID-19 vaccine.

In its sample, this clone was seen once. The chain's CDR3 is CASSLGQMNTEAFF. CDR3 in DNA: TGCGCCAGCAGCTTGGGGCAGATGAACACTGAAGCTTTCTTT. This chain joins TRBV5-1 and TRBJ1-1; no definite D call. CDR1 and CDR2 (germline): SGHRS, YFSETQ. The ends were cut back, 0 bases at V and 0 bases at J, with 6 bases in the middle. The CDR3 sequence is 14 residues long.

This sequence joins TRBV27 and TRBJ2-1; 8 nucleotides agree with TRBD1. The CDR3 extends over 16 amino acids. Germline CDR1 is MNHEY and CDR2 is SMNVEV (reference sequence). J was trimmed by 7 bases and V by 7 bases; bases with no gene match: 15. CDR3 loop: CASTTRQGRLENEQFF. The DNA for the CDR3 is TGTGCCAGCACCACAAGACAGGGGCGTTTAGAGAATGAGCAGTTCTTC.

In its sample, this clone was seen a few times. This chain connects TRBV11-2 to TRBJ2-1; D assignment may be TRBD1 or TRBD2 (5 bases each). V lost 3 bases to trimming and J lost 6 bases, with 15 bases between them. The CDR3 sequence is 15 residues long. CDR1 is SGHAT, CDR2 FQNNGV, per germline. The CDR3: CASSLPTGRFNEQFF. In nucleotides, the CDR3 is TGTGCCAGCAGCTTGCCCACGGGACGATTCAATGAGCAGTTCTTC.

V and J are TRBV30 and TRBJ1-4, with 9 nucleotides matching TRBD1. This CDR3 is built from 14 residues. CDR1 is GTSNPN, CDR2 SVGIG, per germline (reference sequence). Trimming at V came to 3 bases and at J to 3 bases, leaving 2 bases not matched to a gene. In DNA form, the CDR3 reads TGTGCCTGGAGCCGGACAGGGGCTAATGAAAAACTGTTTTTT. Translation: CAWSRTGANEKLFF.

The chain employs TRBV7-3 and TRBJ2-5; 8 nucleotides line up with TRBD1. Germline V gene sequence: CDR1 SGHTA, CDR2 FQGTGA. J lost 7 bases, V lost 5 bases, and 6 bases had no gene match. The CDR3 totals 13 residues. In nucleotides, the CDR3 is TGTGCCAGCAGCGAGACAGGGGTCGGGACCCAGTACTTC. Its protein is CASSETGVGTQYF.

This clone was recorded a few times. The rearrangement uses TRBV5-1 and TRBJ2-1; TRBD2 matches 8 bases. Germline assignment: CDR1 SGHRS and CDR2 YFSETQ. The CDR3 length is 16 residues. J was trimmed by 9 bases and V by 0 bases; bases with no gene match: 11. The CDR3 region has the DNA TGCGCCAGCAGCTTGGCCTTACCGGGGGGGCCGCTTGAGCAGTTCTTC. It yields the protein CASSLALPGGPLEQFF.

The chain has TRBV5-8 and TRBJ1-6, with D possibly TRBD1 on 5 matching bases. Trimming left V 2 bases short and J 7 bases short, with 22 bases between. CDR1 and CDR2 (germline): SGHTS, YDEGEE. The CDR3 totals 18 residues. CDR3 residues: CASSFNLLSRGRNSPLHF. CDR3 nucleotides: TGTGCCAGCAGCTTTAACCTGTTGTCTAGGGGTAGGAATTCACCCCTCCACTTT.

The J gene is TRBJ1-4, the V gene TRBV5-8; D possibly corresponds to TRBD1 (6 bases). Germline lookup yields CDR1 SGHTS and CDR2 YDEGEE. Between the trimmed V and J ends, which lost 4 bases and 3 bases, there was a span of 13 bases. CDR3 size: 15 residues. This CDR3 is CASSVYRVPNEKLFF. The DNA of the CDR3 is TGTGCCAGCAGCGTCTACAGGGTCCCTAATGAAAAACTGTTTTTT.

J is TRBJ2-1 and V is TRBV10-2, with D unclear. The V end lost 6 bases, the J end lost 2 bases, and 8 bases lay between the germline ends. CDR3 length equals 13 residues. The germline V gene encodes CDR1 WSHSY and CDR2 SAAADI. CDR3: CASSVLAYNEQFF. CDR3 nucleotides: TGCGCCAGCAGCGTCCTCGCCTACAATGAGCAGTTCTTC.

This chain uses TRBV5-1 with TRBJ2-5; 8 bases match TRBD1. Looked up from germline, CDR1 is SGHRS and CDR2 is YFSETQ. V gave up 0 bases and J gave up 5 bases; unmatched junction bases: 9. The CDR3 covers 16 residues. DNA of the CDR3: TGCGCCAGCAGCTTGGGCCCACAGGGGGGAGTGGAGACCCAGTACTTC. As protein: CASSLGPQGGVETQYF.

The V call is TRBV7-2, the J call TRBJ2-7; TRBD1 might be the D (6 bases). V was clipped by 3 bases and J by 8 bases, with 14 bases between them. Germline V lookup: CDR1 SGHTA, CDR2 FQGNSA. CDR3 length equals 13 residues. The CDR3 region has the DNA TGTGCCAGCAGCTTCACAGGGTCAAGCCAGCAGTACGTC. Its translation: CASSFTGSSQQYV.

The gene calls are TRBV2 and TRBJ2-4; D is possibly TRBD2 (7 bases). Germline CDR1 reads SNHLY; CDR2 reads FYNNEI. V was trimmed by 5 bases and J by 5 bases, leaving 13 bases between them. The CDR3 runs to 14 residues. The CDR3 sequence is CASSRRGGENIQYF. CDR3 nucleotides: TGTGCCAGCAGTCGGCGCGGGGGCGAAAACATTCAGTACTTC.

This clone turned up a few times. J is TRBJ1-1 and V is TRBV6-4, with D possibly TRBD1 on 6 matching bases. V was pared by 6 bases and J by 3 bases, with 11 bases between. CDR3 size: 13 residues. CDR1 is MRHNA and CDR2 is SNTAGT in the germline V gene. CDR3 in amino acids: CASSRGGDTEAFF. CDR3 bases: TGTGCCAGCAGCAGAGGGGGGGACACTGAAGCTTTCTTT.

The chain joins TRBV18 to TRBJ1-5, with D uncertain. V lost 1 base and J lost 5, with 6 bases in between. The CDR3 totals 13 residues. Germline-derived CDR1 and CDR2 are KGHSH and LQKENI. In DNA, the CDR3 is TGTGCCAGCTCACCACAGGTAGATCAGCCCCAGCATTTT. It yields the protein CASSPQVDQPQHF.

The genes are TRBV7-3 and TRBJ2-3; TRBD1 is a possible D gene (6 bases). Trimming stripped 5 bases from V and 0 bases from J, with 9 bases between. This CDR3 region has 14 residues. Germline V lookup: CDR1 SGHTA, CDR2 FQGTGA. This CDR3 is CASSLRGSTDTQYF. In nucleotides, the CDR3 is TGTGCCAGCAGCCTTAGGGGGAGCACAGATACGCAGTATTTT.

The chain employs TRBV24-1 and TRBJ2-3; 8 bases map to TRBD1. Looked up from germline, CDR1 is KGHDR and CDR2 is SFDVKD. V was pared by 3 bases and J by 7 bases, with 8 bases of the junction left unmatched. The CDR3 contains 15 residues. The CDR3 protein is CATSDPGQEVNTQYF. Here the CDR3 DNA reads TGTGCCACCAGTGATCCGGGACAGGAGGTGAATACGCAGTATTTT.

This rearrangement joins TRBV7-8 to TRBJ1-3; D gene uncertain. V was shortened by 5 bases and J by 4 bases, with 15 bases between the two germline ends. This CDR3 comprises 15 residues. The germline V gene has CDR1 SGHVS and CDR2 FQNEAQ. The CDR3: CASSHTAVTGNTIYF. The DNA for the CDR3 is TGTGCCAGCAGCCACACCGCGGTAACGGGAAACACCATATATTTT.

This chain links TRBV30 with TRBJ2-3; D is perhaps TRBD1 (5 bases). CDR1 and CDR2 from the germline V gene are GTSNPN and SVGIG (reference sequence). The CDR3 loop spans 14 amino acids. V was pared by 1 base and J by 4 bases, with 12 bases between. This CDR3 is CAWSEGLVPDTQYF. The DNA of the CDR3 is TGTGCCTGGAGTGAGGGGCTTGTCCCAGATACGCAGTATTTT.